Given below is one T cell receptor beta chain in context. Its antigen is currently unknown. The data belong to a study of Ad26.COV2.S vaccination and SARS-CoV-2 variants. Indicated treatment: 15 to 20 received Ad26.COV2.S at low or high dose, single or two shots; several received placebo; per-sample allocation not given. Sampling was done on day 63 after the first vaccine or placebo injection. Study findings and constraints: In vaccinated individuals, spike-specific CD8+ and CD4+ T cell responses reportedly displayed substantial breadth.

Produced via immunoSEQ multiplex PCR; TCRdb's table is partial and in-frame only. This sample has some 450,000 clones; less than 95% occur once, and the top ten carry approximately 4.5%. CDR1 is LGHNA, CDR2 YSLEER, per germline. V shed 1 base, J shed 5 bases, and the junction held 8 bases outside the gene matches. The CDR3 covers 16 residues. Material: peripheral blood, obtained in a trial of Ad26.COV2.S vaccine versus placebo. The chain combines TRBV4-3 with TRBJ2-3, with TRBD1 matching 8 bases. This clonotype was obtained from a person between 18 and 65 years old who received the Ad26.COV2.S COVID-19 vaccine or a placebo. The CDR3 loop is CASSQVQGARIDTQYF. DNA of the CDR3: TGCGCCAGCAGCCAAGTCCAGGGGGCGCGTATAGATACGCAGTATTTT.